The T cell receptor beta chain under discussion was sequenced for a study of blood T cell repertoires in COVID-19. Study as a whole: PBMCs, B-cell-depleted T cells, or T cells were the source of the cDNA or gDNA that made up the material.

This table comes from immunoSEQ multiplex PCR, and its TCRdb copy is limited to in-frame clones, with some not included. The repertoire consists of 130,000 to 150,000 clones, with about four fifths occurring once and the leading ten covering roughly 15%. CDR1 LNHDA and CDR2 SQIVND come from the germline V gene (reference sequence). The CDR3 loop spans 14 amino acids. Unmatched junction bases numbered 7, after V lost 5 bases and J lost 5 bases. Material for sequencing was peripheral blood. This clonotype was sampled from a human donor with acute or convalescent COVID-19. The donor label of this sample is uncertain. V gene TRBV19 combines with J gene TRBJ1-1, with TRBD1 matching 8 bases. The CDR3 loop is CASSAGQGWTEAFF. CDR3 nucleotides: TGTGCCAGTAGTGCCGGACAGGGTTGGACTGAAGCTTTCTTT.